One sample yielded the 9 T cell receptor beta chains listed below, sequenced in a study of T cell responses to AZD1222 COVID-19 vaccine. Clones were sequenced by immunoSEQ multiplex PCR, and TCRdb holds only the in-frame ones, with some missing. Among roughly 77,000 clones listed, about nine tenths were seen once. Material: peripheral blood, obtained 28 days after the second AZD1222 dose. All receptors derive from an adult who received the AZD1222 COVID-19 vaccine.

The chain employs TRBV6-5 and TRBJ2-5; TRBD1 matches 12 bases. In germline, CDR1 is MNHEY, CDR2 SVGAGI. The V and J ends lost 4 bases and 3 bases, in that order; junction bases with no gene match: 6. CDR3 length: 16 amino acids. CDR3 amino acids: CASSWGTGGGEETQYF. The CDR3 DNA follows: TGTGCCAGCAGTTGGGGGACAGGGGGCGGAGAAGAGACCCAGTACTTC.

The CDR3 bases are TGTGCCAGTAGTATGATTAACGAGCAAGAGACCCAGTACTTC. This sequence encodes CASSMINEQETQYF. The chain uses TRBV19 and TRBJ2-5; D is undetermined. This CDR3 contains 14 residues. Per germline, CDR1 LNHDA and CDR2 SQIVND (reference sequence). V gave up 3 bases and J gave up 2 bases, with 10 bases separating them.

V usage is TRBV19 and J usage is TRBJ2-7, with a possible D match to TRBD1 (6 bases). This CDR3 spans 17 amino acids. V lost 3 bases and J lost 1, with 19 bases in between. CDR1 and CDR2 (germline): LNHDA, SQIVND (reference sequence). The CDR3 is CASSIRPGRGSSYEQYF. The CDR3 nucleotides read TGTGCCAGTAGTATTCGGCCGGGCAGGGGCAGTTCCTACGAGCAGTACTTC.

V usage is TRBV11-2 and J usage is TRBJ2-7; a possible D gene is TRBD2 (6 bases). V lost 4 bases, J lost 3 bases, and 19 bases lay in between. CDR1 SGHAT and CDR2 FQNNGV come from the germline V gene. The CDR3 is 16 amino acids. This chain's CDR3 is CASSSPLLARSYEQYF. The CDR3 region has the DNA TGTGCCAGCAGCTCGCCCCTCCTAGCGCGCAGCTACGAGCAGTACTTC. The complete variable domain, with remaining parts taken from reference TRBV11-2 and TRBJ2-7, reads EAGVAQSPRYKIIEKRQSVAFWCNPISGHATLYWYQQILGQGPKLLIQFQNNGVVDDSQLPKDRFSAERLKGVDSTLKIQPAKLEDSAVYLCASSSPLLARSYEQYFGPGTRLTVT.

In its sample, this clone was seen once. The chain joins TRBV30 to TRBJ1-4; D unclear. Trimming left V 3 bases short and J 5 bases short, with 4 bases between. This CDR3 spans 11 amino acids. Looked up from germline, CDR1 is GTSNPN and CDR2 is SVGIG (reference sequence). The CDR3 bases are TGTGCCTGGAGGGGGAATGAAAAACTGTTTTTT. Encoded protein: CAWRGNEKLFF.

This clone was recorded once. The chain joins TRBV4-2 to TRBJ1-2; D is perhaps TRBD1 (5 bases). Trimming stripped 3 bases from V and 4 bases from J, with 18 bases between. Germline V gives CDR1 LGHNA, CDR2 YNFKEQ. This CDR3 has 16 amino acids. CDR3 nucleotides: TGTGCCAGCAGCCAGCCCAGGGAGGCGGCGAGCTATGGCTACACCTTC. Protein sequence: CASSQPREAASYGYTF.

The chain employs TRBV7-3 and TRBJ2-6, with D unclear. Germline V gives CDR1 SGHTA, CDR2 FQGTGA. The V gene lost 2 bases and the J gene lost 0 bases, with 5 bases spanning the gap. This CDR3 spans 15 amino acids. The CDR3 region is CASSLGRSGANVLTF. CDR3 DNA sequence: TGTGCCAGCAGCTTAGGCCGCTCTGGGGCCAACGTCCTGACTTTC.

V usage is TRBV10-3 and J usage is TRBJ1-1; 8 nucleotides align to TRBD1. The V gene end was trimmed by 4 bases and the J gene end by 4 bases; junction bases not matched to a gene: 2. Germline assignment: CDR1 ENHRY and CDR2 SYGVKD. The CDR3 runs to 13 residues. Here the CDR3 reads CAISGQGFTEAFF. In nucleotides, the CDR3 is TGTGCCATCAGTGGACAGGGGTTCACTGAAGCTTTCTTT.

The chain has TRBV12-3 or TRBV12-4 and TRBJ1-2; D is perhaps TRBD1 (5 bases). The V gene lost 5 bases and the J gene lost 6 bases, with 13 bases spanning the gap. The CDR3 contains 13 residues. CDR3 nucleotides: TGTGCCAGCAGTCTCGGGGCGTTCGATGGCTACACCTTC. Its protein is CASSLGAFDGYTF.